The rows below give T cell receptor beta chains drawn from one sample of a study of blood T cell repertoires in COVID-19. Generated by immunoSEQ multiplex PCR, the TCRdb table keeps only in-frame clones and is missing some. The profile shows roughly 200,000 clones, around 82% of them singletons. Source material: peripheral blood. These receptors were collected from a man aged 40-50 years with active or convalescent COVID-19. Both conserved end residues are part of each CDR3. The order of the fields is D gene, V gene, clone size, J gene, CDR3 DNA, CDR3 protein. A D gene is named only where the DNA matches it firmly. Clone size is stated in some rows and not others, as once, few, many or a class when expanded.

d_gene: TRBD1
v_gene: TRBV6-6
abundance: .
j_gene: TRBJ1-4
CDR3nt: TGTGCCAGCAGGAAGAGGGACAGTCGAAATGAAAAACTGTTTTTT
CDR3aa: CASRKRDSRNEKLFF

d_gene: TRBD2
v_gene: TRBV19
abundance: .
j_gene: TRBJ2-5
CDR3nt: TGTGCCAGTAGGGCTAGCGGGAGGGTGGGGGAGACCCAGTACTTC
CDR3aa: CASRASGRVGETQYF

d_gene: .
v_gene: TRBV11-2
abundance: .
j_gene: TRBJ1-6
CDR3nt: TGTGCCAGCAGCCAAGAAGTAGATTCACCCCTCCACTTT
CDR3aa: CASSQEVDSPLHF

d_gene: TRBD2
v_gene: TRBV2
abundance: .
j_gene: TRBJ2-3
CDR3nt: TGTGCCAGCAGGCGACTAGCGGGGGCCACAGATACGCAGTATTTT
CDR3aa: CASRRLAGATDTQYF

d_gene: .
v_gene: TRBV25-1
abundance: .
j_gene: TRBJ2-3
CDR3nt: TGTGCCAGCAGTGCCCTTTGGGGGGTGACAGATACGCAGTATTTT
CDR3aa: CASSALWGVTDTQYF

d_gene: .
v_gene: TRBV30
abundance: .
j_gene: TRBJ1-1
CDR3nt: TGTGCCCAAACGAAAGGGGACACTGAAGCTTTCTTT
CDR3aa: CAQTKGDTEAFF

d_gene: .
v_gene: TRBV6-5
abundance: few
j_gene: TRBJ2-3
CDR3nt: TGTGCCAGCAGTTACTCGTCCAGGCCTGCCACAGATACGCAGTATTTT
CDR3aa: CASSYSSRPATDTQYF

d_gene: .
v_gene: TRBV4-1
abundance: .
j_gene: TRBJ1-1
CDR3nt: TGCGCCAGCAGCCAAGTCGGGGGTTTGGCTGAAGCTTTCTTT
CDR3aa: CASSQVGGLAEAFF

d_gene: TRBD2
v_gene: TRBV9
abundance: .
j_gene: TRBJ2-1
CDR3nt: TGTGCCAGCAGCGTAGCTAGCGGGAGTCTGGATGAGCAGTTCTTC
CDR3aa: CASSVASGSLDEQFF

d_gene: TRBD1
v_gene: TRBV24-1
abundance: .
j_gene: TRBJ1-2
CDR3nt: TGTGCCATTTCACAGGGGGCGGCCCATGGCTACACCTTC
CDR3aa: CAISQGAAHGYTF

d_gene: TRBD1
v_gene: TRBV28
abundance: .
j_gene: TRBJ1-2
CDR3nt: TGTGCCAGCAGCTCTCAACAGGGGGTTGACTATGGCTACACCTTC
CDR3aa: CASSSQQGVDYGYTF

d_gene: .
v_gene: TRBV4-3
abundance: .
j_gene: TRBJ2-7
CDR3nt: TGCGCCAGCAGCCAAGATCTTAGAAAGCAGACAGGCTACGAGCAGTACTTC
CDR3aa: CASSQDLRKQTGYEQYF

d_gene: .
v_gene: TRBV19
abundance: .
j_gene: TRBJ1-4
CDR3nt: TGTGCCAGTACCTTTGGGGGAGGTGCGGGGGAAAAACTGTTTTTT
CDR3aa: CASTFGGGAGEKLFF

d_gene: .
v_gene: TRBV4-1
abundance: .
j_gene: TRBJ2-1
CDR3nt: TGCGCCAGCAGCCAAGATCAGGCTAGAGGGATAAATGAGCAGTTCTTC
CDR3aa: CASSQDQARGINEQFF

d_gene: TRBD2
v_gene: TRBV10-3
abundance: .
j_gene: TRBJ2-7
CDR3nt: TGTGCCATCAGAAAGACTAGCGGGGGATCCTCGGAGCAGTACTTC
CDR3aa: CAIRKTSGGSSEQYF

d_gene: TRBD1
v_gene: TRBV24-1
abundance: once
j_gene: TRBJ2-1
CDR3nt: TGTGCCACCAGTGGGGACAGAAACAATGAGCAGTTCTTC
CDR3aa: CATSGDRNNEQFF

d_gene: .
v_gene: TRBV10-3
abundance: few
j_gene: TRBJ2-3
CDR3nt: TGTGCCATCACCTTAGACGGATCGGAGGATACGCAGTATTTT
CDR3aa: CAITLDGSEDTQYF

d_gene: TRBD2
v_gene: TRBV9
abundance: .
j_gene: TRBJ2-3
CDR3nt: TGTGCCAGCAGCCCCCGGGGGGGCGGTTATACGCAGTATTTT
CDR3aa: CASSPRGGGYTQYF

d_gene: .
v_gene: TRBV18
abundance: .
j_gene: TRBJ2-5
CDR3nt: TGTGCCAGCTCACCACCGGCTAGTAGAGAGACCCAGTACTTC
CDR3aa: CASSPPASRETQYF

d_gene: .
v_gene: TRBV6-5
abundance: .
j_gene: TRBJ1-3
CDR3nt: TGTGCCAGCACCTCTACTGGAAACACCATATATTTT
CDR3aa: CASTSTGNTIYF

d_gene: .
v_gene: TRBV7-2
abundance: .
j_gene: TRBJ2-1
CDR3nt: TGTGCCAGCAGCTTAGTATCCGGGAATTACAATGAGCAGTTCTTC
CDR3aa: CASSLVSGNYNEQFF

d_gene: .
v_gene: TRBV19
abundance: .
j_gene: TRBJ1-5
CDR3nt: TGTGCCAGTGCGGGAGGGACTAGCAATCAGCCCCAGCATTTT
CDR3aa: CASAGGTSNQPQHF

d_gene: .
v_gene: TRBV7-9
abundance: .
j_gene: TRBJ2-5
CDR3nt: TGTGCCAGCAGCGGAACGGGACACACCCAAGAGACCCAGTACTTC
CDR3aa: CASSGTGHTQETQYF

d_gene: .
v_gene: TRBV19
abundance: .
j_gene: TRBJ1-5
CDR3nt: TGTGCCAGTAGTATGGGGGCTAGCAATCAGCCCCAGCATTTT
CDR3aa: CASSMGASNQPQHF

d_gene: TRBD2
v_gene: TRBV28
abundance: .
j_gene: TRBJ2-2
CDR3nt: TGTGCCAGCAGTGGCCGGGAATGGACTAGCGGGGATACCACCGGGGAGCTGTTTTTT
CDR3aa: CASSGREWTSGDTTGELFF

d_gene: .
v_gene: TRBV11-3
abundance: .
j_gene: TRBJ1-1
CDR3nt: TGTGCCAGCAGCCGACAGGAGAGGACTGAAGCTTTCTTT
CDR3aa: CASSRQERTEAFF

d_gene: .
v_gene: TRBV18
abundance: few
j_gene: TRBJ2-1
CDR3nt: TGTGCCAGCTCACACGCAAAAGACTTAAGACAGTTGTTCTTC
CDR3aa: CASSHAKDLRQLFF

d_gene: TRBD1
v_gene: TRBV7-6
abundance: .
j_gene: TRBJ1-2
CDR3nt: TGTGCCAGCAGCTTAGGGGGACAGAACTATGGCTACACCTTC
CDR3aa: CASSLGGQNYGYTF

d_gene: .
v_gene: TRBV18
abundance: once
j_gene: TRBJ2-7
CDR3nt: TGTGCCAGCTCAACACAACGGGGGAGAGGGTACTACGAGCAGTACTTC
CDR3aa: CASSTQRGRGYYEQYF

d_gene: .
v_gene: TRBV4-3
abundance: .
j_gene: TRBJ1-3
CDR3nt: TGCGCCAGCAGCCCTCTCGTCCAGGTCGTTGTGGGAAACACCATATATTTT
CDR3aa: CASSPLVQVVVGNTIYF

d_gene: .
v_gene: TRBV30
abundance: .
j_gene: TRBJ1-2
CDR3nt: TGTGCCTGGAGTTTGGGACACAGTGACTATGGCTACACCTTC
CDR3aa: CAWSLGHSDYGYTF

d_gene: .
v_gene: TRBV30
abundance: .
j_gene: TRBJ1-4
CDR3nt: TGTGCCTGGAGTGTAGGGACAAGATCCGAAAAACTGTTTTTT
CDR3aa: CAWSVGTRSEKLFF

d_gene: TRBD2
v_gene: TRBV24-1
abundance: .
j_gene: TRBJ2-3
CDR3nt: TGTGCCACCAGTGACCAGGGACTAGCGGGCTCCTTAGATACGCAGTATTTT
CDR3aa: CATSDQGLAGSLDTQYF

d_gene: TRBD1
v_gene: TRBV11-3
abundance: .
j_gene: TRBJ2-5
CDR3nt: TGTGCCAGCAGCTTAGGTTTGGGGACAGGGGGCTCGGAGACCCAGTACTTC
CDR3aa: CASSLGLGTGGSETQYF

d_gene: TRBD1
v_gene: TRBV6-5
abundance: .
j_gene: TRBJ1-4
CDR3nt: TGTGCCAGCAGTAACAGGGGTTTCGGTGAAAAACTGTTTTTT
CDR3aa: CASSNRGFGEKLFF

d_gene: .
v_gene: TRBV4-3
abundance: .
j_gene: TRBJ1-1
CDR3nt: TGCGCCAGCAGCCAAGAGGGGAGAGACACTGAAGCTTTCTTT
CDR3aa: CASSQEGRDTEAFF

d_gene: TRBD1
v_gene: TRBV29-1
abundance: .
j_gene: TRBJ2-1
CDR3nt: TGCAGCGTTGAAGGGACAGGGGGTGAAAGTAATGAGCAGTTCTTC
CDR3aa: CSVEGTGGESNEQFF

d_gene: TRBD1
v_gene: TRBV6-6
abundance: few
j_gene: TRBJ1-1
CDR3nt: TGTGCCAGCAGTTTACAGGGGACGGTAACTGAAGCTTTCTTT
CDR3aa: CASSLQGTVTEAFF

d_gene: TRBD1
v_gene: TRBV18
abundance: .
j_gene: TRBJ2-7
CDR3nt: TGTGCCAGCTCCCCTCCGGGACAGCCCTACGAGCAGTACTTC
CDR3aa: CASSPPGQPYEQYF

d_gene: .
v_gene: TRBV30
abundance: .
j_gene: TRBJ1-4
CDR3nt: TGTGCCTGGAGTGTGACAACTGAAAAACTGTTTTTT
CDR3aa: CAWSVTTEKLFF

d_gene: .
v_gene: TRBV5-1
abundance: few
j_gene: TRBJ2-5
CDR3nt: TGCGCCAGCTCCCACCCGACTTACCAAGAGACCCAGTACTTC
CDR3aa: CASSHPTYQETQYF

d_gene: .
v_gene: TRBV19
abundance: few
j_gene: TRBJ1-2
CDR3nt: TGTGCCAGTAGTACAGCGTTTAATGGCTACACCTTC
CDR3aa: CASSTAFNGYTF

d_gene: TRBD1
v_gene: TRBV27
abundance: .
j_gene: TRBJ1-5
CDR3nt: TGTGCCAGCAGTGCGGGACAGGGATTTCTTAGCAATCAGCCCCAGCATTTT
CDR3aa: CASSAGQGFLSNQPQHF

d_gene: .
v_gene: TRBV30
abundance: .
j_gene: TRBJ1-1
CDR3nt: TGTGCCTGGACTCCTGGAGGGAACACTGAAGCTTTCTTT
CDR3aa: CAWTPGGNTEAFF

d_gene: TRBD2
v_gene: TRBV9
abundance: .
j_gene: TRBJ2-1
CDR3nt: TGTGCCAGCAGCGTAGGAACCTTGGGCAGCGGGAGGGTTGGATACAATGAGCAGTTCTTC
CDR3aa: CASSVGTLGSGRVGYNEQFF

d_gene: TRBD1
v_gene: TRBV6-6
abundance: .
j_gene: TRBJ1-5
CDR3nt: TGTGCCAGCAGAGATAACAGGGGATCCGGCAATCAGCCCCAGCATTTT
CDR3aa: CASRDNRGSGNQPQHF

d_gene: .
v_gene: TRBV7-2
abundance: .
j_gene: TRBJ2-7
CDR3nt: TGTGCCAGCAGCTTAGGCGGGACCGCTGTAGGGCAGTACTTC
CDR3aa: CASSLGGTAVGQYF

d_gene: .
v_gene: TRBV18
abundance: .
j_gene: TRBJ2-1
CDR3nt: TGTGCCAGCTCACCACAGGGGAATTCATACAATGAGCAGTTCTTC
CDR3aa: CASSPQGNSYNEQFF

d_gene: .
v_gene: TRBV6-5
abundance: .
j_gene: TRBJ1-6
CDR3nt: TGTGCCAGCAGTTACTCCCCGGGAGGTAATTCACCCCTCCACTTT
CDR3aa: CASSYSPGGNSPLHF

d_gene: TRBD1
v_gene: TRBV11-2
abundance: once
j_gene: TRBJ1-1
CDR3nt: TGTGCCAGCAGCCACAGGGGAATCACTGAAGCTTTCTTT
CDR3aa: CASSHRGITEAFF

d_gene: TRBD1
v_gene: TRBV19
abundance: .
j_gene: TRBJ1-2
CDR3nt: TGTGCCAGTAGCCTGGGACAGGGGGCTGGCGGCTACACCTTC
CDR3aa: CASSLGQGAGGYTF

d_gene: TRBD1
v_gene: TRBV19
abundance: .
j_gene: TRBJ1-2
CDR3nt: TGTGCCAGTAGTACGACAGGGAAGGCTAACTATGGCTACACCTTC
CDR3aa: CASSTTGKANYGYTF

d_gene: .
v_gene: TRBV4-1
abundance: .
j_gene: TRBJ1-5
CDR3nt: TGCGCCAGCAGCCAAGAGGAGGGACTTAGCAATCAGCCCCAGCATTTT
CDR3aa: CASSQEEGLSNQPQHF

d_gene: TRBD1
v_gene: TRBV6-2/TRBV6-3
abundance: .
j_gene: TRBJ1-1
CDR3nt: TGTGCCAGCAGTCCCTATAATCAGGGGGACGCTGAAGCTTTCTTT
CDR3aa: CASSPYNQGDAEAFF

d_gene: TRBD1
v_gene: TRBV25-1
abundance: once
j_gene: TRBJ1-2
CDR3nt: TGTGCCAGCAGTGAGACAGGGGCTAACTATGGCTACACCTTC
CDR3aa: CASSETGANYGYTF